This TCR beta chain stems from a study of blood T cell repertoires in COVID-19. Looking at the study overall: PBMCs, B-cell-depleted T cells, or T cells provided the cDNA or gDNA that made up the material.

Authors' data handling: Estimates of nucleated cell counts were drawn from the amplification of reference gene primers. Sequencing was performed with immunoSEQ multiplex PCR; in TCRdb, only in-frame clones are kept and a portion is missing. The DNA was the basis for D and trimming; V, J and clone size are from that table. In the table there are some 240,000 clones, about 79% of which are singletons. CDR1 SGHTA and CDR2 FQGNSA come from the germline V gene. This CDR3 has 17 amino acids. With 6 bases clipped from V and 4 bases from J, the junction kept 14 bases outside the gene matches. The chain uses TRBV7-2 and TRBJ2-3; TRBD2 matches at 9 bases. The sample taken for sequencing was peripheral blood. This TCR was recovered from a middle-aged woman who had recovered from COVID-19. The chain's CDR3 is CASRPRSGGTVADTQYF. The CDR3 bases are TGTGCCAGCAGGCCGCGAAGCGGGGGGACTGTGGCAGATACGCAGTATTTT. Drawing the rest from reference TRBV7-2 and TRBJ2-3, the complete variable domain is GAGVSQSPSNKVTEKGKDVELRCDPISGHTALYWYRQSLGQGLEFLIYFQGNSAPDKSGLPSDRFSAERTGGSVSTLTIQRTQQEDSAVYLCASRPRSGGTVADTQYFGPGTRLTVL.